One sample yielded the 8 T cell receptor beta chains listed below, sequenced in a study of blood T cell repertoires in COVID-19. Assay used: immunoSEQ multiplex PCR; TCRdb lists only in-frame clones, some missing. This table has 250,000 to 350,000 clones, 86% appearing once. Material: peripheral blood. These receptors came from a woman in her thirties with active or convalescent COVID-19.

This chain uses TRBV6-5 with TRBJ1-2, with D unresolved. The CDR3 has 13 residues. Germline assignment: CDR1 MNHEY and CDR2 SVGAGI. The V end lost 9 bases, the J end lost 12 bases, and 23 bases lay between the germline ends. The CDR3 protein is CASGDTAGSVDTF. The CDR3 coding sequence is TGTGCCAGTGGGGATACTGCCGGGAGTGTAGACACCTTC.

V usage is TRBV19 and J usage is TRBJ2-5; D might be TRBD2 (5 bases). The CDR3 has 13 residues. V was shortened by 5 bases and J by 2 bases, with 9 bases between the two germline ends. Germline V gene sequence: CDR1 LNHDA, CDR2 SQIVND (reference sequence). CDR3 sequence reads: CASSSDWQETQYF. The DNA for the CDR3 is TGTGCCAGTAGTTCGGACTGGCAAGAGACCCAGTACTTC.

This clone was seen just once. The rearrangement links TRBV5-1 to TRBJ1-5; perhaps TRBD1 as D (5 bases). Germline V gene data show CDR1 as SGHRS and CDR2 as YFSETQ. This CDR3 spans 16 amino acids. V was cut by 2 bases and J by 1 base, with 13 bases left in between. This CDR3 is CASSLGTGGSNQPQHF. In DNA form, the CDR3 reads TGCGCCAGCAGCTTAGGGACCGGAGGGAGCAATCAGCCCCAGCATTTT.

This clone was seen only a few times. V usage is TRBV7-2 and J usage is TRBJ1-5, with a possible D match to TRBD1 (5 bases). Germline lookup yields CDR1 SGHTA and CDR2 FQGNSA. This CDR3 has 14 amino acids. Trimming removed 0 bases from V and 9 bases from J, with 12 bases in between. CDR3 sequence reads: CASSLAGGTGPQHF. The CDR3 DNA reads TGTGCCAGCAGCTTAGCAGGAGGGACGGGGCCCCAGCATTTT.

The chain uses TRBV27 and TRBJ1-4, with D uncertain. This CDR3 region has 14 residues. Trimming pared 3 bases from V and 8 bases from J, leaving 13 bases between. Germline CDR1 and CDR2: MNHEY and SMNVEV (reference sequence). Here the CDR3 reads CASSFIGSGEKLFF. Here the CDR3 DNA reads TGTGCCAGCAGTTTTATAGGGTCGGGAGAAAAACTGTTTTTT.

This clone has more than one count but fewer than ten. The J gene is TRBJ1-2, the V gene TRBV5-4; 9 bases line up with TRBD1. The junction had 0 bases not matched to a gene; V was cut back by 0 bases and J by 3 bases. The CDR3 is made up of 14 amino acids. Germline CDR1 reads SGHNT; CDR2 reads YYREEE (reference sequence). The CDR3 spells CASSLGDRDYGYTF. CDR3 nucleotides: TGTGCCAGCAGCTTGGGGGACAGGGACTATGGCTACACCTTC.

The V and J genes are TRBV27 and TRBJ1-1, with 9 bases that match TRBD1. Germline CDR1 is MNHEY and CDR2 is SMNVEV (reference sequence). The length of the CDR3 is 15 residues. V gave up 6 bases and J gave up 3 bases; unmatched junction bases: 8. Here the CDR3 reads CASSPGQGRYTEAFF. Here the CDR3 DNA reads TGTGCCAGCAGCCCGGGACAGGGACGGTACACTGAAGCTTTCTTT.

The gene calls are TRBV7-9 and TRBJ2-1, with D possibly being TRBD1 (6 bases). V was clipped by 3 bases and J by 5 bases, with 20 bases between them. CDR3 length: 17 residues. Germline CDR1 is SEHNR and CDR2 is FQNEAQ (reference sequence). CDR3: CASSFNPGTPLNNEQFF. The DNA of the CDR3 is TGTGCCAGCAGCTTTAACCCCGGGACACCGCTTAACAATGAGCAGTTCTTC.